Below are 7 T cell receptor beta chains sequenced from a single sample in a study of identical twins. TCRdb itself ran the 5' RACE reads through MiXCR, one entry per CDR3 protein. The sample has 550,000 to 700,000 distinct CDR3 sequences, 21% seen once. These data also formed part of another study, on T cells expressing NK-cell markers.

The sequenced sample was PBMCs. The receptors originated from a woman between 18 and 30 years old in good health.

This clonotype was seen a few times. The V gene is TRBV4-3, the J gene TRBJ1-2; no firm D call. The germline CDR1 and CDR2 sequences are LGHNA and YSLEER. Trimming removed 0 bases at V and 6 bases at J, with 5 bases between. The CDR3 has 12 amino acids. The CDR3 region has the DNA TGCGCCAGCAGCCAAGATGGGGATGGCTACACCTTC. Protein: CASSQDGDGYTF.

Written as DNA, the CDR3 is TGTGCCAGCAGTGAATACGTGGACACTGAAGCTTTCTTT. This sequence encodes CASSEYVDTEAFF. The gene calls are TRBV6-1 and TRBJ1-1, with D uncertain. CDR1 is MNHNS and CDR2 is SASEGT in the germline V gene. The CDR3 runs to 13 residues. V gave up 2 bases and J gave up 3 bases, with 7 bases separating them.

This clonotype has just a few counts. The V gene is TRBV5-1, the J gene TRBJ2-6, with D possibly called TRBD1 or TRBD2 (5 bases each). Per germline, CDR1 SGHRS and CDR2 YFSETQ. The ends were cut back, 4 bases at V and 1 base at J, with 15 bases in the middle. The CDR3 consists of 17 residues. CDR3 in amino acids: CASSIPGAPSGANVLTF. In DNA, the CDR3 is TGCGCCAGCAGCATCCCCGGGGCACCGTCTGGGGCCAACGTCCTGACTTTC.

This clonotype showed up many times. This sequence joins TRBV5-6 and TRBJ2-7, with 7 positions matching TRBD1. The CDR3 sequence is 12 residues long. V shed 4 bases and J 6 bases; nucleotides not matched to a gene: 4. From germline, CDR1 is SGHDT and CDR2 YYEEEE. The CDR3 DNA is TGTGCCAGCAGCACCTGGACAGGCGAGCAGTACTTC. Encoded protein: CASSTWTGEQYF.

In this sample, this clonotype turned up a few times. J is TRBJ2-5 and V is TRBV29-1; possible D gene TRBD2, 5 bases. The CDR3 sequence is 15 residues long. Per the germline V gene, CDR1 is SQVTM and CDR2 is ANQGSEA. V lost 1 base to trimming and J lost 2 bases, with 14 bases between them. The CDR3 region is CSVEGYLTGQETQYF. The CDR3 DNA reads TGCAGCGTTGAAGGCTATCTGACGGGACAAGAGACCCAGTACTTC.

This clonotype was seen more than once but under ten times. J is TRBJ2-5 and V is TRBV20-1; 12 bases align to TRBD2. The junction had 9 bases not matched to a gene; V was cut back by 8 bases and J by 5 bases. This CDR3 is 14 amino acids long. Per germline, CDR1 DFQATT and CDR2 SNEGSKA (reference sequence). The CDR3 region has the DNA TGCAGTTCCTCTAGCGGGGGGGCTGGGGAGACCCAGTACTTC. Residues: CSSSSGGAGETQYF.

The gene calls are TRBV10-1 and TRBJ1-5; 10 positions match TRBD1. Germline CDR1 reads WNHNN; CDR2 reads SYGVQD (reference sequence). CDR3 length equals 18 residues. After removal of 7 bases from V and 2 bases from J, the junction contained 14 bases not matched to a gene. In DNA, the CDR3 is TGCGCCAGCATGGGGACAGGGGAGAAAGGGGGGGGCAATCAGCCCCAGCATTTT. Amino acid sequence: CASMGTGEKGGGNQPQHF.